The rows below give T cell receptor beta chains drawn from one sample of a study of blood T cell repertoires in COVID-19. Measured with immunoSEQ multiplex PCR; TCRdb has only the in-frame clones, and not every one. This table holds about 160,000 clones, roughly 85% found once. The sequenced material came from peripheral blood. The origin of the receptors is a man aged 40-50 years with acute or convalescent COVID-19. Both conserved end residues are part of each CDR3. D genes are given only for firm matches. A clone size is listed for some rows: how often the clone was seen (once, few, many), or a class if it is expanded.

D gene	V gene	clone size	J gene	CDR3 protein	CDR3 DNA
TRBD1	TRBV15	NA	TRBJ2-2	CATSRATGGVTGELFF	TGTGCCACCAGCAGAGCGACAGGGGGTGTTACCGGGGAGCTGTTTTTT
TRBD2	TRBV7-2	few	TRBJ2-5	CASSTSGAVETQYF	TGTGCCAGCAGCACTAGCGGGGCCGTCGAGACCCAGTACTTC
TRBD2	TRBV4-3	NA	TRBJ2-1	CASSQLAGGHYNEQFF	TGCGCCAGCAGCCAACTAGCGGGGGGCCACTACAATGAGCAGTTCTTC
NA	TRBV30	NA	TRBJ1-2	CAWTGSLDYGYTF	TGTGCCTGGACAGGGTCCCTGGACTATGGCTACACCTTC
NA	TRBV2	once	TRBJ2-2	CASREAANTGELFF	TGTGCCAGCAGGGAGGCAGCAAACACCGGGGAGCTGTTTTTT
NA	TRBV6-5	NA	TRBJ2-1	CASSYLSVGERFF	TGTGCCAGCAGTTACCTTTCTGTAGGAGAGCGGTTCTTC
TRBD1	TRBV10-3	NA	TRBJ2-7	CAIAGGTGAHEQYF	TGTGCCATCGCCGGGGGGACAGGGGCCCACGAGCAGTACTTC
NA	TRBV19	NA	TRBJ1-5	CASSTVLNQPQHF	TGTGCCAGTAGTACGGTCCTCAATCAGCCCCAGCATTTT
NA	TRBV5-1	NA	TRBJ2-2	CASRAGTTNTGELFF	TGCGCCAGCAGGGCCGGGACAACGAACACCGGGGAGCTGTTTTTT
NA	TRBV3-1/TRBV3-2	few	TRBJ1-1	CATSRGRGTEAFF	TGTGCCACCTCACGAGGTCGAGGAACTGAAGCTTTCTTT
NA	TRBV30	NA	TRBJ1-1	CAWSDRTYTEAFF	TGTGCCTGGAGTGACAGGACCTACACTGAAGCTTTCTTT
TRBD1	TRBV5-4	few	TRBJ1-2	CASSLTGDYGYTF	TGTGCCAGCAGCTTAACAGGGGACTATGGCTACACCTTC
NA	TRBV28	NA	TRBJ2-7	CASSLGDKRSYEQYF	TGTGCCAGCAGTTTAGGGGACAAACGATCCTACGAGCAGTACTTC
TRBD1	TRBV3-1/TRBV3-2	once	TRBJ2-3	CASSPRDRRTDTQYF	TGTGCCAGCAGCCCCCGGGACAGGAGAACAGATACGCAGTATTTT
TRBD1	TRBV2	NA	TRBJ1-1	CASSESDRGTEAFF	TGTGCCAGCAGTGAATCGGACAGGGGAACTGAAGCTTTCTTT
TRBD1	TRBV6-1	NA	TRBJ1-1	CASSGDPRGRNTEAFF	TGTGCCAGCAGTGGGGATCCCAGGGGGCGGAACACTGAAGCTTTCTTT
TRBD1	TRBV2	NA	TRBJ2-7	CASKGQPYEQYF	TGTGCCAGCAAGGGACAGCCATACGAGCAGTACTTC
NA	TRBV3-1/TRBV3-2	NA	TRBJ1-3	CASSPEASGNTIYF	TGTGCCAGCAGCCCCGAAGCCTCTGGAAACACCATATATTTT
NA	TRBV6-5	NA	TRBJ2-2	CASSYFRKNTGELFF	TGTGCCAGCAGTTACTTCAGGAAAAACACCGGGGAGCTGTTTTTT
NA	TRBV11-3	NA	TRBJ1-2	CASSWEGGSNYGYTF	TGTGCCAGCAGCTGGGAAGGGGGATCTAACTATGGCTACACCTTC
NA	TRBV5-1	NA	TRBJ2-1	CASSSLQGEEQFF	TGCGCCAGCAGCTCCTTACAGGGCGAAGAGCAGTTCTTC
NA	TRBV6-5	few	TRBJ1-1	CASSYLGQNTEAFF	TGTGCCAGCAGTTACTTGGGACAAAACACTGAAGCTTTCTTT
NA	TRBV6-5	NA	TRBJ2-7	CASSYAGQYEQYF	TGTGCCAGCAGTTACGCGGGTCAATACGAGCAGTACTTC
NA	TRBV11-2	NA	TRBJ2-7	CASSPNIQSTYEQYF	TGTGCCAGCAGCCCTAATATACAGAGTACCTACGAGCAGTACTTC
NA	TRBV5-6	NA	TRBJ1-3	CASSLLQAGNTIYF	TGTGCCAGCAGCTTGTTGCAGGCTGGAAACACCATATATTTT
NA	TRBV7-9	NA	TRBJ1-1	CASSLFGQGAGTFF	NA
NA	TRBV6-5	NA	TRBJ1-2	CASSYRRRTNYGYTF	TGTGCCAGCAGTTACCGGAGAAGGACTAACTATGGCTACACCTTC
NA	TRBV5-1	NA	TRBJ2-7	CASSFFGPSSYEQYF	TGCGCCAGCAGCTTTTTCGGCCCTAGCTCCTACGAGCAGTACTTC
TRBD2	TRBV6-5	NA	TRBJ2-5	CASRGAGNETQYF	TGTGCCAGCAGGGGAGCGGGGAATGAGACCCAGTACTTC
TRBD1	TRBV9	NA	TRBJ1-6	CASSVDPGGAPRALHF	TGTGCCAGCAGCGTAGACCCAGGGGGCGCCCCCAGGGCCCTCCACTTT
NA	TRBV28	NA	TRBJ2-2	CASSILVSNTGELFF	TGTGCCAGCAGTATTCTAGTATCGAACACCGGGGAGCTGTTTTTT
TRBD1	TRBV29-1	few	TRBJ1-2	CSVDRTGGYGYTF	TGCAGCGTTGACCGGACAGGGGGCTATGGCTACACCTTC
NA	TRBV28	NA	TRBJ1-4	CASRAPGLWGTNEKLFF	TGTGCCAGCAGGGCTCCGGGACTATGGGGGACTAATGAAAAACTGTTTTTT
TRBD1	TRBV2	NA	TRBJ1-5	CASGGGESQPQHF	TGTGCCAGCGGAGGGGGCGAGAGCCAGCCCCAGCATTTT
NA	TRBV10-3	NA	TRBJ2-1	CAISEFRLQSYNEQFF	TGTGCCATCAGTGAGTTTAGACTACAATCCTACAATGAGCAGTTCTTC
NA	TRBV19	NA	TRBJ2-3	CASSIIYLAASTDTQYF	TGTGCCAGTAGTATAATCTATCTAGCAGCTAGCACAGATACGCAGTATTTT
TRBD1	TRBV4-2	NA	TRBJ1-2	CASSQDFATGTYGYTF	TGTGCCAGCAGCCAAGATTTTGCGACAGGGACCTATGGCTACACCTTC
NA	TRBV12-3/TRBV12-4	NA	TRBJ1-3	CASSWTAGNTIYF	TGTGCCAGCAGTTGGACAGCTGGAAACACCATATATTTT
TRBD1	TRBV5-1	once	TRBJ2-2	CASSPGQGARRELFF	TGCGCCAGCAGCCCGGGACAGGGGGCGCGGCGGGAGCTGTTTTTT